This TCR beta chain comes out of a study of blood T cell repertoires in COVID-19. Germline V gene lookup returns CDR1 MGHDK and CDR2 SYGVNS. This CDR3 has 13 amino acids. V was trimmed by 8 bases and J by 7 bases, leaving 17 bases between them. Repertoires were generated with immunoSEQ multiplex PCR, while TCRdb's copy carries only in-frame clones and drops some. This table holds a few hundred thousand clones, approximately 80% found once. This clone appeared a single time. Specimen: peripheral blood. The receptor's source is a woman aged 35 to 49 who had recovered from COVID-19. V gene TRBV25-1 combines with J gene TRBJ1-2, with D maybe TRBD1 (5 bases). The CDR3 here is CASGTPGSSGYTF. DNA of the CDR3: TGTGCCAGCGGGACTCCGGGTTCCTCTGGCTACACCTTC.